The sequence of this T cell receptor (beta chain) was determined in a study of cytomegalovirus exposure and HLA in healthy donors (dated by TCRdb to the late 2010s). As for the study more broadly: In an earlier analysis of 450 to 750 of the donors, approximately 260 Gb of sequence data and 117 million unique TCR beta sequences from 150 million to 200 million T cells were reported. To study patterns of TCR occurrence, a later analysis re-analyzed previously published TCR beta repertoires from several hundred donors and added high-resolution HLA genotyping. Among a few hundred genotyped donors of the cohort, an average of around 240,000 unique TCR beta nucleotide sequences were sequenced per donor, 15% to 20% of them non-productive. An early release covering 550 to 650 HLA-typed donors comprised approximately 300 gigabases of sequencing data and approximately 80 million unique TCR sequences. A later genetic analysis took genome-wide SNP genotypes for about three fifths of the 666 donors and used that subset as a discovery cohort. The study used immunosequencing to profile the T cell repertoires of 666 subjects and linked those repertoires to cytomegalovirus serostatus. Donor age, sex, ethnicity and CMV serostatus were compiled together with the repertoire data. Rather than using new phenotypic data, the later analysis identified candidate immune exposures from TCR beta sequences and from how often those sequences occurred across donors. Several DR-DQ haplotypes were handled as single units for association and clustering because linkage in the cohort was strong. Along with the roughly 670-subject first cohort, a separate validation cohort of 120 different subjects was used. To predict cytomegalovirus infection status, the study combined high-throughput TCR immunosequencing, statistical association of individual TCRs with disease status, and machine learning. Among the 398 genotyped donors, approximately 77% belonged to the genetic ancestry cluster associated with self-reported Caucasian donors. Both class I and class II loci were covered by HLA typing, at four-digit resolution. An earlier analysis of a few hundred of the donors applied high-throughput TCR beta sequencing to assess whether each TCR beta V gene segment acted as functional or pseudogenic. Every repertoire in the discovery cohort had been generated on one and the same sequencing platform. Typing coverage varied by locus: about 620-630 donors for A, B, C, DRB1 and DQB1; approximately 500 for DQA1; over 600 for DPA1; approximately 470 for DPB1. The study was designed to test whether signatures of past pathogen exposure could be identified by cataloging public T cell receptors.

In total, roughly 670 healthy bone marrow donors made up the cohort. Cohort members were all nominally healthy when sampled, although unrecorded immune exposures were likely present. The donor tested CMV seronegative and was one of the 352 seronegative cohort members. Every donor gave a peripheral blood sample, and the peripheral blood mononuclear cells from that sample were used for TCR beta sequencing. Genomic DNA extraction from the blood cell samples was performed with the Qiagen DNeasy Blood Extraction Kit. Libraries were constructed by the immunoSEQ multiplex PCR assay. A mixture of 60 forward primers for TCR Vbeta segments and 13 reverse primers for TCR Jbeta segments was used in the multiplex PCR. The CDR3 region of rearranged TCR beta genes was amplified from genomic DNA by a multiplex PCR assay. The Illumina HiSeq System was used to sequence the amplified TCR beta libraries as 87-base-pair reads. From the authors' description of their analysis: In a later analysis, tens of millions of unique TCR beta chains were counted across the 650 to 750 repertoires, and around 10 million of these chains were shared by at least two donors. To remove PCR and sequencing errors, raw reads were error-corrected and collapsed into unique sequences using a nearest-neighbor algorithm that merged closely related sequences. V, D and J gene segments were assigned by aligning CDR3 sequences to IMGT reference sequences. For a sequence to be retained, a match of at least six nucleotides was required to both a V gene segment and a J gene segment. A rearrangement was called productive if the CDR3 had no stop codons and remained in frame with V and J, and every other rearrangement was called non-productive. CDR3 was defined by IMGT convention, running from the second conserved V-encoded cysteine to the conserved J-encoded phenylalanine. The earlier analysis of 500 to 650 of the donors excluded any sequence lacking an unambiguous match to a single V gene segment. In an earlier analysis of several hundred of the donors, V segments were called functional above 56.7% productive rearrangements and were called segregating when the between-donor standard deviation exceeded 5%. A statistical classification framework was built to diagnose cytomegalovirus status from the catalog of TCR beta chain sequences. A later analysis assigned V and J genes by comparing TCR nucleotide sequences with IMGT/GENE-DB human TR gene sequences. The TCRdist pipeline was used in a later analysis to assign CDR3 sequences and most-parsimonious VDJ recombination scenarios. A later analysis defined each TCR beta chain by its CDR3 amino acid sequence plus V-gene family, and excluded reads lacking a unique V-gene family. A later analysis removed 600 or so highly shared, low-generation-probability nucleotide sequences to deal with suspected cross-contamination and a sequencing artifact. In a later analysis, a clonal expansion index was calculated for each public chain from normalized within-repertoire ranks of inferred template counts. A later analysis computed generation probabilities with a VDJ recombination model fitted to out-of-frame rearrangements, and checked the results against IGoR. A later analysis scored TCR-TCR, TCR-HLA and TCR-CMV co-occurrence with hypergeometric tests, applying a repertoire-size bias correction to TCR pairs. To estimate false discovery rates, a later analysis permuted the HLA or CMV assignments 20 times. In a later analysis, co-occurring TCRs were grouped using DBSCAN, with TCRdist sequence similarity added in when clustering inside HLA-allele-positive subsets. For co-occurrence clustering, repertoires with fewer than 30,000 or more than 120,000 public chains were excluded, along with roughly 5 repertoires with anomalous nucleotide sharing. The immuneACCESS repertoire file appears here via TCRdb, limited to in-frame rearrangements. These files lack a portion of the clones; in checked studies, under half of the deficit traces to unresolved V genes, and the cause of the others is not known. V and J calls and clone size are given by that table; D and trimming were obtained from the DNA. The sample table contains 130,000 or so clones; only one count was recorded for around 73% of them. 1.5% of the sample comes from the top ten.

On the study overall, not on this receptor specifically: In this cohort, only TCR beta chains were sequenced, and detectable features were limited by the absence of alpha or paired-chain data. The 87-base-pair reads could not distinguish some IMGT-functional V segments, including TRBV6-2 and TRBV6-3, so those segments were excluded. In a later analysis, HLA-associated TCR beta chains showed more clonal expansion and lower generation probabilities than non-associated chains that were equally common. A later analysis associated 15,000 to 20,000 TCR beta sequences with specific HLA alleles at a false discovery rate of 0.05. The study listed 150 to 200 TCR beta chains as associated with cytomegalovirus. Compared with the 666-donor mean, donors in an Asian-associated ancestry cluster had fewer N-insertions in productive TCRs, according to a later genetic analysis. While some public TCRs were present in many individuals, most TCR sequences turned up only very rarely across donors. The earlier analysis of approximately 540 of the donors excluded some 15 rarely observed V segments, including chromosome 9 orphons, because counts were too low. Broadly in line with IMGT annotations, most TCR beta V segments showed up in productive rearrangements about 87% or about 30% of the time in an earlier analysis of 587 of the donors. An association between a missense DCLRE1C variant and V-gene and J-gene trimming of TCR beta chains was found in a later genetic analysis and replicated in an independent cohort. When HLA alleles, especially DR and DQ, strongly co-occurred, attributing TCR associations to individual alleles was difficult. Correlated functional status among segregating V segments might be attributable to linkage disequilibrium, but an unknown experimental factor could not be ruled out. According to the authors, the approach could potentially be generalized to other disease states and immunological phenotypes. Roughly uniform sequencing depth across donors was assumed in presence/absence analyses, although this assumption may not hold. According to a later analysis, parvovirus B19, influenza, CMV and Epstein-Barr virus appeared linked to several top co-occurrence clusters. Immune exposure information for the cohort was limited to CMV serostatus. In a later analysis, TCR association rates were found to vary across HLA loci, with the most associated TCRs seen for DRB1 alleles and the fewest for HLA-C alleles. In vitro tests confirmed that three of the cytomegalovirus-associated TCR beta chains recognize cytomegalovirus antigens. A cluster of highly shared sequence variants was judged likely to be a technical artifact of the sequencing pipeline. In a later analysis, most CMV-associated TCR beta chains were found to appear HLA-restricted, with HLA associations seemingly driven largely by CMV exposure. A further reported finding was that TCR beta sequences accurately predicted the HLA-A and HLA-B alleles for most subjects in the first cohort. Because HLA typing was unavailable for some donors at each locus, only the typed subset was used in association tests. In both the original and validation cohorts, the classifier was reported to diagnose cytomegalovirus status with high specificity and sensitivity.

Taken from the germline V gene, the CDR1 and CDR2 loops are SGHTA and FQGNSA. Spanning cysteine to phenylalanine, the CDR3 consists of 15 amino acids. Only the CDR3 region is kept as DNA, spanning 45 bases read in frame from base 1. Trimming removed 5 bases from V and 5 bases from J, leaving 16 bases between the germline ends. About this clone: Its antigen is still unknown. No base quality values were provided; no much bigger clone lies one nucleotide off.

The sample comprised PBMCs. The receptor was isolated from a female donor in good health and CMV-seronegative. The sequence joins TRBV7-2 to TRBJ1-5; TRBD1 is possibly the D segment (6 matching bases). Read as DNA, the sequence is TGTGCCAGCAGCGCCTACCGGGACACCTATCAGCCCCAGCATTTT. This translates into CASSAYRDTYQPQHF.